The present entry profiles one T cell receptor beta chain with its context. Sequenced by immunoSEQ multiplex PCR; TCRdb stores in-frame clones only, minus some. The sample has over 1.4 million clones, more than 95% seen once. CDR1 and CDR2 (germline): SGHKS, YYEKEE (reference sequence). The CDR3 runs to 13 residues. Between the trimmed V and J ends, which lost 4 bases and 5 bases, there was a span of 12 bases. This sample stems from a study of shared clonotypes between healthy human individuals. The sequencing input was naive CD4+ T cells sorted from blood. As to subset: CD45RA+ positively selected. This receptor was obtained from a man aged 25-45 years in good health. The chain combines TRBV5-5 with TRBJ2-5, with D possibly TRBD2 on 5 matching bases. CDR3 residues: CASSPIPGETQYF. CDR3 DNA: TGTGCCAGCAGCCCGATACCGGGGGAGACCCAGTACTTC.